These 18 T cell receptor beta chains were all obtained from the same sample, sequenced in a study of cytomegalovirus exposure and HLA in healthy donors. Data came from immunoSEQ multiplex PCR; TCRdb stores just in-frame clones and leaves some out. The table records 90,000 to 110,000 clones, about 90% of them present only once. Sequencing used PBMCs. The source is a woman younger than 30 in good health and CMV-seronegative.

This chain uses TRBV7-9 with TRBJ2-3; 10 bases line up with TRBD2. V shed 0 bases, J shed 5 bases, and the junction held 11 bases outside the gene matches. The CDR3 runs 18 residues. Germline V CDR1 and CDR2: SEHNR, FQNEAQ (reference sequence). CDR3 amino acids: CASSLAQREGRGKDTQYF. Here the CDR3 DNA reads TGTGCCAGCAGCTTAGCCCAGCGGGAGGGCCGTGGTAAAGATACGCAGTATTTT.

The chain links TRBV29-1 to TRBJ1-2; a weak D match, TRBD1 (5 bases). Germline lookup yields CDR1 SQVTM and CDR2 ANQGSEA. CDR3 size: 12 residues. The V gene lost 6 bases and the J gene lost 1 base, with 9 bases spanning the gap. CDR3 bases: TGCAGCGTAGCAGGGAATAACTATGGCTACACCTTC. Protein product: CSVAGNNYGYTF.

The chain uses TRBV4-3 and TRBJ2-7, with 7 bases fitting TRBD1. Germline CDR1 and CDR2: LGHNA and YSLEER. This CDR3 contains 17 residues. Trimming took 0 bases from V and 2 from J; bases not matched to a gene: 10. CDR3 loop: CASSQDSSGTAAYEQYF. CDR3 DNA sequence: TGCGCCAGCAGCCAAGATTCGTCAGGGACAGCGGCCTACGAGCAGTACTTC.

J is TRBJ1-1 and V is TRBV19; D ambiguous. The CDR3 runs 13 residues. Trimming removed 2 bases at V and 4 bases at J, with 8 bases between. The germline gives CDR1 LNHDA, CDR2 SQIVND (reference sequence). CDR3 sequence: CASSIRGGTEAFF. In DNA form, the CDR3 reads TGTGCCAGTAGTATACGCGGCGGCACTGAAGCTTTCTTT.

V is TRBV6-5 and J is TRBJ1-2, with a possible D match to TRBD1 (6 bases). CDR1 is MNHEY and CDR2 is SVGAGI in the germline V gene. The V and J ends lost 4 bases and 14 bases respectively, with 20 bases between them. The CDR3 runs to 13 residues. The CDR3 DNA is TGTGCCAGCAGTTTATCCGGGACACGAACAAGAACCTTC. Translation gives CASSLSGTRTRTF.

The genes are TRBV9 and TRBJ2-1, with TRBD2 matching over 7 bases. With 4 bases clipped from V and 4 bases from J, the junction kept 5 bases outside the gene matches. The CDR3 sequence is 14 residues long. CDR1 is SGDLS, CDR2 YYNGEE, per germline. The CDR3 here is CASSPVGGYNEQFF. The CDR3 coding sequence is TGTGCCAGCAGCCCTGTGGGGGGGTACAATGAGCAGTTCTTC. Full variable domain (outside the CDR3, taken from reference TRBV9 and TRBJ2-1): DSGVTQTPKHLITATGQRVTLRCSPRSGDLSVYWYQQSLDQGLQFLIQYYNGEERAKGNILERFSAQQFPDLHSELNLSSLELGDSALYFCASSPVGGYNEQFFGPGTRLTVL.

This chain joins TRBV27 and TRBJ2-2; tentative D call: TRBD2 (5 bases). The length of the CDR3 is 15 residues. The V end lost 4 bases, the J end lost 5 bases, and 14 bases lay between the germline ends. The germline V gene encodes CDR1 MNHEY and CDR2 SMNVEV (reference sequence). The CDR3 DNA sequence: TGTGCCAGCAGTTACGGGGTAGCGCCAACCGGGGAGCTGTTTTTT. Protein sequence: CASSYGVAPTGELFF.

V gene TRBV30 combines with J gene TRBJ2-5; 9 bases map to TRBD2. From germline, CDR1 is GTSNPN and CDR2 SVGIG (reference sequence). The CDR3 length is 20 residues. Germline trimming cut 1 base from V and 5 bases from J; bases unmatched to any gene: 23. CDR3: CAWSAQPGLAIRAESETQYF. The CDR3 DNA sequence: TGTGCCTGGAGTGCCCAACCGGGACTAGCTATTCGGGCTGAGTCGGAGACCCAGTACTTC.

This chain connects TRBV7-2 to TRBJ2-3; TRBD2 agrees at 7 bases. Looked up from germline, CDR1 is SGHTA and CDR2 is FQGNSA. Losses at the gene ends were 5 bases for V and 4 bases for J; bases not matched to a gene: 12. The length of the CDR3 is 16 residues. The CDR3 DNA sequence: TGTGCCAGCAGCCCAGGATGGACTCGGGGGGCAGATACGCAGTATTTT. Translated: CASSPGWTRGADTQYF.

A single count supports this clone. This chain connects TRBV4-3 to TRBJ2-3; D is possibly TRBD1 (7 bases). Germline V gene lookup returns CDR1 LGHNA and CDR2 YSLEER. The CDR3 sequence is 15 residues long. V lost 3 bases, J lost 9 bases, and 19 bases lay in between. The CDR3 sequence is CASSHTGVGGGTQYF. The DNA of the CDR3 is TGCGCCAGCAGCCATACAGGGGTCGGGGGTGGCACGCAGTATTTT.

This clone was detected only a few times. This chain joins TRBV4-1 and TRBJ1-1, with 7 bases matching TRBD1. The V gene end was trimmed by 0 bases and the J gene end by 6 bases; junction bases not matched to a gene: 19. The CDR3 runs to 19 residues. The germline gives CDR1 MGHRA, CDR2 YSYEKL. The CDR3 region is CASSQDSPLGTGAKSEAFF. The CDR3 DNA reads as TGCGCCAGCAGCCAAGATTCACCCTTGGGAACAGGGGCGAAGTCTGAAGCTTTCTTT.

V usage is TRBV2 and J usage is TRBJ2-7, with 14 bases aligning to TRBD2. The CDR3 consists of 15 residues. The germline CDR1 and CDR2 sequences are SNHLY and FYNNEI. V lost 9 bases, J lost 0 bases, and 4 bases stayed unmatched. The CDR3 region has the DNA TGTGCCAGACGGACTAGCGGGGGGAGCTCCTACGAGCAGTACTTC. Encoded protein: CARRTSGGSSYEQYF.

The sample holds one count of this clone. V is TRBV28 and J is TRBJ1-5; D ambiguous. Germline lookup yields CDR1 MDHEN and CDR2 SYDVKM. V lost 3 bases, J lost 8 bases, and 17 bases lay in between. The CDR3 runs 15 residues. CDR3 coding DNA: TGTGCCAGCAGTTTTCTCCTCGGAGGGCATGAGCCCCAGCATTTT. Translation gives CASSFLLGGHEPQHF.

This chain's CDR3 is CASSQDLTSGRDIANTGELFF. The CDR3 nucleotides read TGTGCCAGCAGCCAAGATCTGACTAGCGGGAGGGATATAGCGAACACCGGGGAGCTGTTTTTT. The V call is TRBV4-2, the J call TRBJ2-2; 14 positions agree with TRBD2. Trimming took 0 bases from V and 0 from J; bases not matched to a gene: 9. The germline CDR1 and CDR2 sequences are LGHNA and YNFKEQ. The length of the CDR3 is 21 residues.

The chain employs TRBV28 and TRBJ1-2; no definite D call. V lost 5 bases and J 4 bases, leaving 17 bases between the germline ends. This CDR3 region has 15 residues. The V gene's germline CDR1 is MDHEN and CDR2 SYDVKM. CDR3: CASSGLTRSSYGYTF. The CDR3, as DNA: TGTGCCAGCAGTGGGCTGACAAGAAGTTCCTATGGCTACACCTTC.

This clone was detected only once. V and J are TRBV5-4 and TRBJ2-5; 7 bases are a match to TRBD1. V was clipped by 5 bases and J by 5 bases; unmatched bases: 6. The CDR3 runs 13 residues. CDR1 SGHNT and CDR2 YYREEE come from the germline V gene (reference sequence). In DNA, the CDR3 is TGTGCCAGCAGATCCGGGACAGAGGAGACCCAGTACTTC. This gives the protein CASRSGTEETQYF.

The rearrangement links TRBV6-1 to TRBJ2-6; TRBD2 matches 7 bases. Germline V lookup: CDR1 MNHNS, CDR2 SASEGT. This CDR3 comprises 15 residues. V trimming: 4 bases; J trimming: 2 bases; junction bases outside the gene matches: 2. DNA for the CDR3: TGTGCCAGCAGTGGGGAGGGGACTGGGGCCAACGTCCTGACTTTC. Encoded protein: CASSGEGTGANVLTF.

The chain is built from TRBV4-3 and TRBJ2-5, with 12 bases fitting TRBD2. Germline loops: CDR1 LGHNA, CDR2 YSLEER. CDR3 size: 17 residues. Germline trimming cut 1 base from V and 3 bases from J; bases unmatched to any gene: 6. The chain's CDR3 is CASSQVTGLAGKETQYF. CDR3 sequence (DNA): TGCGCCAGCAGCCAAGTTACGGGACTAGCGGGTAAAGAGACCCAGTACTTC.